This TCR beta chain emerged from a study of OX40 agonist ivuxolimab in advanced cancers. For the study at large: Dose-escalation patients suffered from hepatocellular carcinoma, melanoma, renal cell or head and neck cancer.

Libraries were prepared by immunoSEQ multiplex PCR; TCRdb keeps only in-frame clonotypes and omits some of them. The data contain 38,000 or so clones, about nine tenths of them seen just once; the ten biggest clones take up approximately 46%. Study-wide results and caveats: At doses 0.1 to 3.0 mg/kg, CD4+ and CD8+ clones expanded.

With regard to this clone: No antigen is known for it.

This TCR was recovered from an adult with an advanced solid tumor such as melanoma, head and neck, liver or kidney cancer. Sequencing was performed on CD4+ or CD8+ T cells sorted from blood, taken in a trial of the OX40 agonist ivuxolimab.

The CDR3 coding sequence is TGTGCCAGCAGTCAATCCGTCGGGGCCTACTCCTACGAGCAGTACTTC. Its translation: CASSQSVGAYSYEQYF. V and J are TRBV27 and TRBJ2-7, with D possibly being TRBD1 or TRBD2 (5 bases each). Germline CDR1 is MNHEY and CDR2 is SMNVEV (reference sequence). The ends were cut back, 5 bases at V and 0 bases at J, with 17 bases in the middle. The CDR3 has 16 amino acids.